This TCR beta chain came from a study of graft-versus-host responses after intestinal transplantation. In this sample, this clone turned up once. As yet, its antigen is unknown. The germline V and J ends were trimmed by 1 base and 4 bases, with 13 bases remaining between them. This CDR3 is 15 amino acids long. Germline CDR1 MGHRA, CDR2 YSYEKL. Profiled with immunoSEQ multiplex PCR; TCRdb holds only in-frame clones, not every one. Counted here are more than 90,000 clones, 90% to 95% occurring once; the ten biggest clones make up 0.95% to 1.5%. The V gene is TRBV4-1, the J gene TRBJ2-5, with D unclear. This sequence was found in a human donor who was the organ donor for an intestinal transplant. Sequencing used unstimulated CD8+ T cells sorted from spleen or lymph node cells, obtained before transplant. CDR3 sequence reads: CASSQGFNGGETQYF. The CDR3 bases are TGCGCCAGCAGCCAAGGATTCAACGGCGGAGAGACCCAGTACTTC.